These T cell receptor beta chains were read from a single sample in a study of cytomegalovirus exposure and HLA in healthy donors. The assay was immunoSEQ multiplex PCR, and TCRdb's table has in-frame clones only and misses some. This repertoire shows over 150,000 clones, around 79% found once; its top ten account for 2.1%. What was sequenced was PBMCs. The receptors were gathered from a man aged 35 to 55 in good health and CMV-seronegative. The conserved cysteine and the conserved F or W are not part of the CDR3 here.

v_call	j_call	cdr3_aa
TRBV21-1	TRBJ2-7	ASSKVTHRARYEQY
TRBV2	TRBJ2-3	ASSVGTPRTDTQY
TRBV7-9	TRBJ2-7	ASSLEGLAGARAGEQY
TRBV7-2	TRBJ2-1	ASSLALAGGTEQF
TRBV5-1	TRBJ1-2	ASSSAGGLVGYT
TRBV9	TRBJ2-7	ASSVWERSGGEQY
TRBV18	TRBJ2-1	ASSPSSYNEQF
TRBV11-2	TRBJ2-3	ASSLDWVGTPYTDTQY
TRBV6-5	TRBJ1-2	ASAPRVQSYT
TRBV29-1	TRBJ2-7	SVEEINGQY
TRBV27	TRBJ2-1	ASSSLAGGHNEQF
TRBV29-1	TRBJ1-2	SVVEGDGYT
TRBV28	TRBJ2-1	ASRRDIRGYDEQF
TRBV7-9	TRBJ2-5	ASSPSLGTGSGQETQY
TRBV30	TRBJ2-7	AWTQGIGPYEQY
TRBV4-1	TRBJ2-1	ASSQLPTGINEQF
TRBV7-9	TRBJ2-7	ASQDSTYYEQY
TRBV6-5	TRBJ2-1	ASSTGYEQF
TRBV29-1	TRBJ2-5	SVEDFGQGRETQY
TRBV15	TRBJ2-1	ATSRDQDSEQF
TRBV6-6	TRBJ1-4	ASSQTGGTNEKLF
TRBV7-9	TRBJ1-2	SSSLKSDGYT
TRBV28	TRBJ2-3	ASHPARGDTQY
TRBV7-8	TRBJ2-2	ASSLRLGTANTGELF
TRBV6-5	TRBJ2-7	ASTFGGEQY
TRBV4-1	TRBJ1-1	ASSQPQGGNTEAF
TRBV18	TRBJ1-2	ASSPVAGQGAQNYGYT
TRBV5-1	TRBJ2-3	ASSWAPGLAGTDTQY
TRBV5-1	TRBJ1-3	ASSLIRQGGGNTIY
TRBV6-5	TRBJ2-7	ASSKTSGSSYEQY